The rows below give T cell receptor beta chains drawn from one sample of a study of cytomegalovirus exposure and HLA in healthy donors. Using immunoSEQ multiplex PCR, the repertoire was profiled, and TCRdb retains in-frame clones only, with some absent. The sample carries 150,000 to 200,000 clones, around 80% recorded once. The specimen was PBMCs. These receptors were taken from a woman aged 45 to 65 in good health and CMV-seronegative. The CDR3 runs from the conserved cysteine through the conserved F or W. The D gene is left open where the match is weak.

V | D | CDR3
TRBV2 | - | CASIQGKWYEQYF
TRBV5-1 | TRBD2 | CASTGGEEQYF
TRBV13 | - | CASSLGSSGGLNGYTF
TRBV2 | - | CASSAGFRDGQYF
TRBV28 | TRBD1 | CASSSAGTASETQYF
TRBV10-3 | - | CAISEAQGGSGELFF
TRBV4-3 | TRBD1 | CASSQVRGRGSYNEQFF
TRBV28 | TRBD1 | CASSWYTGTGLYNEQFF
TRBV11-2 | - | CASSNRAGVTDTQYF
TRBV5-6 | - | CASSLDRKYEAFF
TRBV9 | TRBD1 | CASSVAIGTAAPAMEQFF
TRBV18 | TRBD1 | CASSSGQGQETQYF
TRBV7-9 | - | CASSLGGVWTGELFF
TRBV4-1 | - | CASSHHDLRRGGYTF
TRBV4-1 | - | CASSRNEGRISSGNTIYF
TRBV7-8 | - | CASSQRLGGYEQYF
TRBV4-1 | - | CASSPTGGVNQPQHF
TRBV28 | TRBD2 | CASSLSGTSGKYEQYF
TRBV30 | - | CAWSEDRNEKLFF
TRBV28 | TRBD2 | CASRGGADLGGELFF
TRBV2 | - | CASSDWGVGTRIYEQYF
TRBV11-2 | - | CASSLHGGEQYF
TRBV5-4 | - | CAFGTEINTGELFF
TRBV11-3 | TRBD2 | CASSLTSVGTDTQYF
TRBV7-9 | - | CASSLLGAETEAFF
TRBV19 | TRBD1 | CASSFSPGQGVSVTGELFF
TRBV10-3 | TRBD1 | CAISVAGTGVTDTQYF
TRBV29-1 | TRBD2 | CSVSLAANEQYF
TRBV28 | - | CASSLGGEANSPLHF
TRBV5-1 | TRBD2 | CASSPLAGDTGELFF
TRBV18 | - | CASQQNQNTEAFF
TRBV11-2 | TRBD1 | CASSLNRDSYEQYF
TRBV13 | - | CASSTNRGGEQYF
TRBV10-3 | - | CAITARAQETQYF
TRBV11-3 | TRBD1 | CASSFRQGGGNEQFF
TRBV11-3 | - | CASSLGGRGQDNEQFF
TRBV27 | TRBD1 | CASSLDRASGNTIYF
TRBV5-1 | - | CASSLDGDRTGELFF
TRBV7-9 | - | CASSLADSYGYTF
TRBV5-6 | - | CASSLGDYLGGYEQYF
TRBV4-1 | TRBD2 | CASSQGGGRRAYNEQFF
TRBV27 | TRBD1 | CASSLLTGGSYEQYF
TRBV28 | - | CASSLGGGGYTF